The clone carrying this T cell receptor beta chain was counted a single time. The antigen remains unidentified. This sample stems from a study of cytomegalovirus exposure and HLA in healthy donors. Study observations and caveats: Overall, roughly 160 TCR beta chains were annotated as cytomegalovirus-associated.

Here immunoSEQ multiplex PCR was the method, and the copy in TCRdb shows in-frame clones only, minus some. The sample lists about 220,000 clones, just over 90% occurring once. Germline CDR1 and CDR2: GTSNPN and SVGIG (reference sequence). This CDR3 has 13 residues. V gave up 8 bases and J gave up 0 bases, with 14 bases separating them. This chain uses TRBV30 with TRBJ2-7; TRBD1 might be the D (6 bases). The source is a woman between 18 and 29 years old in good health and CMV-seronegative. The sequencing input was PBMCs. CDR3 in DNA: TGTGCCGGAACCCGGGACAACTCCTACGAGCAGTACTTC. Amino acid sequence: CAGTRDNSYEQYF.